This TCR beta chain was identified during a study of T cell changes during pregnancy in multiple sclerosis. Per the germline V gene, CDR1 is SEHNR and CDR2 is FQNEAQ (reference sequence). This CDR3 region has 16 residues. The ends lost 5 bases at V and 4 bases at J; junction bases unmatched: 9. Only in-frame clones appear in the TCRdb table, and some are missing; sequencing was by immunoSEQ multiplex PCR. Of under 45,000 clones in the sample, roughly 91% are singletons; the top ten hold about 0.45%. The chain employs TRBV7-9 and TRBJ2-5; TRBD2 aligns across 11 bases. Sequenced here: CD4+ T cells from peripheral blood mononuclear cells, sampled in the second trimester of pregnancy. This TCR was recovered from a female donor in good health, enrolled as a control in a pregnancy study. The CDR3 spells CASSRSIAGGGETQYF. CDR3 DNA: TGTGCCAGCAGCCGTTCAATAGCGGGAGGGGGAGAGACCCAGTACTTC.